This T cell receptor beta chain was documented in a study of blood T cell repertoires in COVID-19. For the study at large: From T cells, B-cell-depleted T cells, or PBMCs came the material, which was cDNA or gDNA.

This CDR3 has 13 residues. Trimming pared 4 bases from V and 2 bases from J, leaving 10 bases between. CDR1 and CDR2 (germline): SGHDT, YYEEEE. Original processing notes: Nucleated cell number was recorded as an estimate derived from reference gene primer amplification. Method: immunoSEQ multiplex PCR; TCRdb's copy keeps in-frame clones and lacks some. From that table come the V and J calls and clone size; the DNA was used to work out D and trimming. The sample includes over 100,000 clones, 86% of them seen just once. This sequence was found in a man aged 40-49 years with acute or convalescent COVID-19. This chain joins TRBV5-6 and TRBJ2-7; TRBD2 is a possible D gene (6 bases). Sample: peripheral blood. The CDR3 DNA reads as TGTGCCAGCAGCCAACTAGCAGCCTACGAGCAGTACTTC. Translated: CASSQLAAYEQYF.